What follows are 18 T cell receptor beta chains derived from one specimen sequenced in a study of CD8+ T cells in alopecia areata. RNA was extracted and reverse transcribed into cDNA as the sequencing template. Measured with immunoSEQ multiplex PCR; TCRdb has only the in-frame clones, and not every one. The table shows about 140,000 clones, with around 51% occurring only once. The source material was CD4+ T cells sorted from blood, sampled at week 0. Receptor source: a human donor with alopecia areata.

The V call is TRBV29-1, the J call TRBJ2-5, with TRBD2 matching 16 bases. The CDR3 runs 16 residues. With 8 bases clipped from V and 5 bases from J, the junction kept 11 bases outside the gene matches. Germline CDR1 SQVTM, CDR2 ANQGSEA. The CDR3 reads CSMAGTSGRARETQYF. The CDR3 region has the DNA TGCAGCATGGCCGGGACTAGCGGGAGGGCCCGGGAGACCCAGTACTTC.

The rearrangement joins TRBV7-3 to TRBJ1-1, with D perhaps matching TRBD1 (5 bases). V lost 0 bases, J lost 1 base, and 6 bases lay in between. Germline V gene data show CDR1 as SGHTA and CDR2 as FQGTGA. The CDR3 extends over 14 amino acids. Here the CDR3 DNA reads TGTGCCAGCAGCTTAACAGGGGAGAACACTGAAGCTTTCTTT. Translating it yields CASSLTGENTEAFF.

The rearrangement joins TRBV5-1 to TRBJ2-2; D remains unclear. The CDR3 sequence is 13 residues long. The germline gives CDR1 SGHRS, CDR2 YFSETQ. V was pared by 1 base and J by 3 bases, with 4 bases between. DNA of the CDR3: TGCGCCAGCAGCTTGCAATACACCGGGGAGCTGTTTTTT. Residues: CASSLQYTGELFF.

The chain employs TRBV15 and TRBJ2-1; 8 bases line up with TRBD2. Unmatched junction bases numbered 4, after V lost 5 bases and J lost 1 base. Germline CDR1 LNHNV, CDR2 YYDKDF (reference sequence). The CDR3 loop spans 15 amino acids. This CDR3 reads CATSPGGRSYNEQFF. CDR3 in DNA: TGTGCCACCAGCCCCGGCGGGAGGTCCTACAATGAGCAGTTCTTC.

This clone was detected only a few times. The chain recombines TRBV30 with TRBJ2-3; D might be TRBD2 (6 bases). V was cut by 0 bases and J by 0 bases, with 13 bases left in between. The CDR3 is 16 residues long. Germline V gene data show CDR1 as GTSNPN and CDR2 as SVGIG (reference sequence). Here the CDR3 reads CAWSVLGGMSTDTQYF. CDR3 nucleotides: TGTGCCTGGAGTGTACTCGGAGGGATGAGCACAGATACGCAGTATTTT. Together with reference TRBV30 and TRBJ2-3, the CDR3 gives the full variable domain: SQTIHQWPATLVQPVGSPLSLECTVEGTSNPNLYWYRQAAGRGLQLLFYSVGIGQISSEVPQNLSASRPQDRQFILSSKKLLLSDSGFYLCAWSVLGGMSTDTQYFGPGTRLTVL.

To note about this clone: Other DNA sequences in the same sample also yield this CDR3. The chain is built from TRBV30 and TRBJ2-7; 7 nucleotides align to TRBD2. The V gene's germline CDR1 is GTSNPN and CDR2 SVGIG (reference sequence). The CDR3 consists of 13 residues. Trimming at V came to 3 bases and at J to 0 bases, leaving 2 bases not matched to a gene. CDR3 protein: CAWSGGSSYEQYF. The CDR3 nucleotides are TGTGCCTGGAGCGGGGGGAGCTCCTACGAGCAGTACTTC. The whole variable domain, filled in from reference TRBV30 and TRBJ2-7, reads SQTIHQWPATLVQPVGSPLSLECTVEGTSNPNLYWYRQAAGRGLQLLFYSVGIGQISSEVPQNLSASRPQDRQFILSSKKLLLSDSGFYLCAWSGGSSYEQYFGPGTRLTVT.

Turning to this clone: One end of the junction fails to match germline, which may point to a read error. The rearrangement uses TRBV2 and TRBJ2-1, with D possibly matching TRBD1 (7 bases). The CDR3 spans 12 residues. CDR1 and CDR2 from the germline V gene are SNHLY and FYNNEI. CDR3 bases: TGTGCCAGCAGTCAAGGGACAGAAGGGACTGTCTTC. This codes for CASSQGTEGTVF.

The rearrangement links TRBV4-3 to TRBJ2-3; D is perhaps TRBD2 (6 bases). The ends were cut back, 0 bases at V and 4 bases at J, with 17 bases in the middle. The CDR3 sequence is 17 residues long. Germline CDR1 is LGHNA and CDR2 is YSLEER. The CDR3 sequence: CASSQDRNLALSDTQYF. CDR3 in DNA: TGCGCCAGCAGCCAAGACCGAAACCTAGCGTTGTCAGATACGCAGTATTTT.

The sample holds a few counts of this clone. The rearrangement joins TRBV28 to TRBJ2-7; the D is unclear. Trimming removed 4 bases from V and 2 bases from J, with 18 bases in between. The germline gives CDR1 MDHEN, CDR2 SYDVKM. The CDR3 covers 16 residues. The CDR3 protein is CASSSSGRGRTYEQYF. The CDR3, as DNA: TGTGCCAGCAGTTCATCCGGTAGAGGTCGTACCTACGAGCAGTACTTC.

V gene TRBV29-1 combines with J gene TRBJ2-1, with D unresolved. V was pared by 5 bases and J by 9 bases, with 8 bases between. CDR3 length equals 10 residues. CDR1 and CDR2 from the germline V gene are SQVTM and ANQGSEA. The DNA for the CDR3 is TGCAGCGTTATCCTGCTTGAGCAGTTCTTC. As protein: CSVILLEQFF.

The chain employs TRBV27 and TRBJ2-7, with 9 bases lining up with TRBD2. The CDR3 sequence is 16 residues long. Germline CDR1 MNHEY, CDR2 SMNVEV (reference sequence). The trim removed 5 bases at V and 3 bases at J, leaving 11 bases unmatched. CDR3 nucleotide sequence: TGTGCCAGCAGTAGAGCGGGAGGACTTTTGCTCTACGAGCAGTACTTC. Translated: CASSRAGGLLLYEQYF.

J is TRBJ2-1 and V is TRBV5-1, with D maybe TRBD1 (6 bases). The CDR3 spans 13 residues. Germline V gives CDR1 SGHRS, CDR2 YFSETQ. Trimming removed 2 bases at V and 8 bases at J, with 11 bases between. The CDR3 protein is CASSLTGTHEQFF. Written as DNA, the CDR3 is TGCGCCAGCAGCTTAACAGGGACGCATGAGCAGTTCTTC.

This clone was observed a few times. This chain uses TRBV29-1 with TRBJ2-7; tentatively, D is TRBD1 (6 bases). The germline CDR1 and CDR2 sequences are SQVTM and ANQGSEA. CDR3 length: 14 amino acids. Trimming stripped 6 bases from V and 0 bases from J, with 15 bases between. CDR3 sequence reads: CSVRRDTNSYEQYF. The CDR3 DNA reads TGCAGCGTCCGCCGGGACACAAACTCCTACGAGCAGTACTTC.

A few counts support this clone. The rearrangement uses TRBV14 and TRBJ2-3, with D perhaps matching TRBD1 or TRBD2 (5 bases each). The CDR3 has 15 amino acids. Germline V gene data show CDR1 as SGHDN and CDR2 as FVKESK. Trimming pared 4 bases from V and 6 bases from J, leaving 17 bases between. In DNA form, the CDR3 reads TGTGCCAGCAGCCCGGGCAGGGACGACCTCGATACGCAGTATTTT. The encoded protein is CASSPGRDDLDTQYF. The full variable domain, with the rest looked up from reference TRBV14 and TRBJ2-3, is EAGVTQFPSHSVIEKGQTVTLRCDPISGHDNLYWYRRVMGKEIKFLLHFVKESKQDESGMPNNRFLAERTGGTYSTLKVQPAELEDSGVYFCASSPGRDDLDTQYFGPGTRLTVL.

The CDR3 sequence is CASSPNPVAGVTHEQFF. The CDR3 DNA reads TGTGCCAGCAGCCCAAATCCGGTAGCGGGAGTCACCCATGAGCAGTTCTTC. The V and J genes are TRBV13 and TRBJ2-1; 9 positions match TRBD2. Germline lookup yields CDR1 PRHDT and CDR2 FYEKMQ (reference sequence). J lost 8 bases, V lost 5 bases, and 16 bases had no gene match. The CDR3 sequence is 17 residues long.

V usage is TRBV29-1 and J usage is TRBJ1-5; 9 bases match TRBD1. CDR1 SQVTM and CDR2 ANQGSEA come from the germline V gene. J lost 4 bases, V lost 5 bases, and 3 bases had no gene match. The CDR3 loop spans 13 amino acids. CDR3 DNA sequence: TGCAGCGTTCTGGGACAGGGAAATCAGCCCCAGCATTTT. This gives the protein CSVLGQGNQPQHF.

The CDR3, as DNA: TGCAGCGTTGCGTTAGATACGCAGTATTTT. Translation gives CSVALDTQYF. J is TRBJ2-3 and V is TRBV29-1; D gene ambiguous. The CDR3 is 10 residues long. CDR1 is SQVTM and CDR2 is ANQGSEA in the germline V gene. V was trimmed by 4 bases and J by 5 bases, leaving 4 bases between them.

The chain carries TRBV29-1 and TRBJ2-7, with D perhaps matching TRBD2 (5 bases). V lost 3 bases, J lost 3 bases, and 9 bases lay in between. The length of the CDR3 is 12 residues. The germline CDR1 and CDR2 sequences are SQVTM and ANQGSEA. Written as DNA, the CDR3 is TGCAGCGTTGACGGAGGAGGCTACGAGCAGTACTTC. Translated: CSVDGGGYEQYF.